This TCR beta chain appears in the sequencing data of a study of cytomegalovirus exposure and HLA in healthy donors (dated by TCRdb to the late 2010s). Concerning the study at large: In an earlier analysis of several hundred of the donors, less than 350 Gb of sequence data and 90 million to 120 million unique TCR beta sequences from about 179 million T cells were reported. About 300 gigabases of sequencing data and 70 million to 100 million unique TCR sequences made up an early release that covered roughly 670 HLA-typed donors. Of the 398 genotyped donors, approximately 83% fell in the genetic ancestry cluster associated with self-reported Caucasian donors. The study was designed to test whether signatures of past pathogen exposure could be identified by cataloging public T cell receptors. The study used immunosequencing to profile the T cell repertoires of 666 subjects and linked those repertoires to cytomegalovirus serostatus. Besides the first cohort of 500 to 700 subjects, a separate validation cohort made up of over a hundred different subjects was used. High-throughput TCR immunosequencing, statistical association of individual TCRs with disease status, and machine learning were combined to predict cytomegalovirus infection status. To study patterns of TCR occurrence, a later analysis re-analyzed previously published TCR beta repertoires from 666 donors and added high-resolution HLA genotyping. Rather than drawing on any new phenotypic data, the later analysis identified candidate immune exposures from TCR beta sequences and the way those sequences occurred across donors. An earlier analysis of 587 of the donors applied high-throughput TCR beta sequencing to assess whether each TCR beta V gene segment acted as functional or pseudogenic. Donor age, sex, ethnicity and CMV serostatus were compiled alongside the repertoire data. In a later genetic analysis, genome-wide SNP genotypes for about 55% of the 666 donors were used, and that subset was treated as a discovery cohort. Every discovery cohort repertoire had been produced on one sequencing platform. Both class I and class II loci were covered by HLA typing, at four-digit resolution. Typing coverage varied by locus: about 620-640 donors for A, B, C, DRB1 and DQB1; approximately 500 for DQA1; nearly 610 for DPA1; approximately 470 for DPB1. Because of strong linkage in the cohort, roughly five DR-DQ haplotypes were treated as single units for association and clustering. Among 300 to 500 genotyped donors of the cohort, an average of roughly 230,000 unique TCR beta nucleotide sequences was sequenced per donor, of which about 18% were non-productive.

Regarding this clone: Its antigen is still unknown. No quality values exist for individual bases; no much larger clone is one base distant.

The cohort was made up of 500 to 850 healthy bone marrow donors. All cohort members were sampled while nominally healthy, although unrecorded immune exposures were likely present. The donor tested CMV seronegative, placing the donor among the roughly 350 seronegative members of the cohort. Every donor gave a peripheral blood sample, and the peripheral blood mononuclear cells from that sample were used for TCR beta sequencing. The Qiagen DNeasy Blood Extraction Kit was used to extract genomic DNA from the blood cell samples. The CDR3 numbers 12 residues from cysteine through phenylalanine. The CDR3 DNA has 36 bases and is translated from base 1. The germline V gene (reference sequence) specifies SGHNT as CDR1 and YYREEE as CDR2. Trimming takes 3 bases from V and 2 bases from J, and the germline ends sit 4 bases apart. Study-wide conclusions, independent of this receptor: The cohort was sequenced for TCR beta chains only, and without alpha or paired-chain data the features that could be detected were limited. In a later analysis, TCR association rates were found to vary across HLA loci, with the most associated TCRs seen for DRB1 alleles and the fewest for HLA-C alleles. In a later analysis, some 17,000 TCR beta sequences were associated with specific HLA alleles at a false discovery rate of 0.05. A further reported finding was that TCR beta sequences accurately predicted the HLA-A and HLA-B alleles for most subjects in the first cohort. The sequencing pipeline was judged likely to have produced a cluster of highly shared sequence variants as a technical artifact. It was suggested by the authors that the approach could potentially be generalized to other disease states and immunological phenotypes. A later analysis found that most CMV-associated TCR beta chains appeared HLA-restricted, with HLA associations seemingly driven largely by CMV exposure. Linkage disequilibrium might explain the correlated functional status among segregating V segments, but an unknown experimental factor could not be excluded. In an earlier analysis of some 550 of the donors, most TCR beta V segments were observed in productive rearrangements about 87% or about 30% of the time, broadly matching IMGT annotations. Because some donors lacked HLA typing at each locus, the association tests relied only on the typed subset. The classifier was reported to diagnose cytomegalovirus status with high specificity and sensitivity in both the original and validation cohorts. Because counts were too low, 15 or so rarely observed V segments, including chromosome 9 orphons, were excluded from the earlier analysis of 587 of the donors. A later genetic analysis associated a missense DCLRE1C variant with V-gene and J-gene trimming of TCR beta chains, and an independent cohort replicated the association. A later analysis found that HLA-associated TCR beta chains were more clonally expanded and had lower generation probabilities than equally common non-associated chains. A later analysis reported that several top co-occurrence clusters appeared linked to parvovirus B19, influenza, CMV and Epstein-Barr virus. Immune exposure information for the cohort was limited to CMV serostatus. The presence/absence analyses assumed that sequencing depth was roughly uniform across donors, and that assumption may not be true. In a later genetic analysis, fewer N-insertions in productive TCRs were reported among donors in an Asian-associated ancestry cluster than the approximately 710-donor mean. While some public TCRs were present in many individuals, most TCR sequences turned up only very rarely across donors. In vitro tests confirmed that three of the cytomegalovirus-associated TCR beta chains recognize cytomegalovirus antigens. A total of about 180 TCR beta chains were listed by the study as associated with cytomegalovirus. The 87-base-pair reads could not distinguish some IMGT-functional V segments, including TRBV6-2 and TRBV6-3, so those segments were excluded. When HLA alleles, especially DR and DQ, strongly co-occurred, TCR associations were difficult to assign to individual alleles.

The library relied on the immunoSEQ multiplex PCR assay. A mixture of 60 forward primers for TCR Vbeta segments and 13 reverse primers for TCR Jbeta segments was used in the multiplex PCR. The CDR3 region of rearranged TCR beta genes was amplified from genomic DNA by a multiplex PCR assay. On the Illumina HiSeq System, the amplified TCR beta libraries were sequenced as 87-base-pair reads. The original pipeline was this. A later analysis counted about 76 million unique TCR beta chains across the 550 to 800 repertoires, and 9.5 million to 11 million of these chains were shared by at least two donors. To remove PCR and sequencing errors, raw reads were error-corrected and collapsed into unique sequences using a nearest-neighbor algorithm that merged closely related sequences. Alignment of CDR3 sequences to IMGT reference sequences was used to assign V, D and J gene segments. For a sequence to be retained, a match of at least six nucleotides to both a V gene segment and a J gene segment was required. Rearrangements were called productive when the CDR3 lacked stop codons and stayed in frame with V and J; all others were non-productive. CDR3 was defined according to IMGT convention as the region running from the second conserved V-encoded cysteine to the conserved J-encoded phenylalanine. In an earlier analysis of 500 to 650 of the donors, sequences lacking an unambiguous match to a single V gene segment were excluded. In an earlier analysis of 450 to 750 of the donors, a V segment was called functional when productive rearrangements were above 56.7%, and segregating when the standard deviation between donors exceeded 5%. A statistical classification framework was built to diagnose cytomegalovirus status from the catalog of TCR beta chain sequences. In a later analysis, V and J genes were assigned by comparing TCR nucleotide sequences against IMGT/GENE-DB human TR gene sequences. A later analysis assigned CDR3 sequences and most-parsimonious VDJ recombination scenarios with the TCRdist pipeline. In a later analysis, every TCR beta chain was defined by the combination of its CDR3 amino acid sequence and its V-gene family, and reads without a unique V-gene family were dropped. To address suspected cross-contamination and a sequencing artifact, a later analysis removed 592 highly shared, low-generation-probability nucleotide sequences. In a later analysis, a clonal expansion index for each public chain was calculated from normalized within-repertoire ranks of inferred template counts. In a later analysis, generation probabilities were computed using a VDJ recombination model fitted to out-of-frame rearrangements, and the results were checked against IGoR. In a later analysis, TCR-TCR, TCR-HLA and TCR-CMV co-occurrence was scored with hypergeometric tests, and a repertoire-size bias correction was applied to TCR pairs. A later analysis estimated false discovery rates by permuting HLA or CMV assignments 20 times. In a later analysis, co-occurring TCRs were grouped using DBSCAN, with TCRdist sequence similarity added in when clustering inside HLA-allele-positive subsets. For co-occurrence clustering, repertoires with fewer than 30,000 or more than 120,000 public chains were excluded, along with a handful of repertoires with anomalous nucleotide sharing. Here the immuneACCESS table is served through TCRdb, limited to in-frame sequences with V and J called. Missing clones are a known gap in these copies; in checked studies unresolved V genes cover under half, and the rest lacks a known reason. From that table come the V and J calls and clone size; the DNA was used to work out D and trimming. The table for this sample lists 55,000 to 70,000 clones; 55% to 65% of them were counted only once. Around 3.1% of the sample rests with the top ten.

Sequenced input: PBMCs. The sequence links TRBV5-4 to TRBJ2-3; the D gene cannot be resolved reliably. The TCR sequence derives from a woman aged 45-65 years in good health and CMV-seronegative. The CDR3 has the sequence CASSSYTDTQYF. The DNA is TGTGCCAGCAGCTCTTACACAGATACGCAGTATTTT.